The source of this TCR beta chain is a study of cytomegalovirus exposure and HLA in healthy donors. The CDR3 loop spans 17 amino acids. Germline loops: CDR1 PRHDT, CDR2 FYEKMQ (reference sequence). Trimming took 1 base from V and 3 from J, leaving 19 bases between them. The PCR contained 60 Vbeta and 13 Jbeta primers. The assay was immunoSEQ multiplex PCR, and TCRdb's table has in-frame clones only and misses some. The sample records about 130,000 clones, around 75% being singletons. The sample holds one count of this clone. This TCR was recovered from a man between 25 and 39 years old in good health and CMV-seronegative. J is TRBJ2-7 and V is TRBV13, with a possible D match to TRBD2 (5 bases). Sequencing was carried out using PBMCs. The CDR3 DNA is TGTGCCAGCAGCTTAGTCGGCTGGGCCGGGGATGACTACGAGCAGTACTTC. This gives the protein CASSLVGWAGDDYEQYF.